This TCR beta chain was sequenced during a study of shared clonotypes between healthy human individuals. Study-wide background: Those who served as donors were a couple of women and a few men between the ages of 18 and 49.

Looked up from germline, CDR1 is MNHEY and CDR2 is SMNVEV (reference sequence). The CDR3 extends over 14 amino acids. V lost 3 bases and J 2 bases, leaving 11 bases between the germline ends. Each sample came from a Caucasian adult donor living in Nashville, Tennessee. The genomic DNA of each subset was split evenly across several immunoSEQ plates. Among the unsorted PBMC samples, replicate PCRs used about 280 ng DNA, 31,000 or so T cell genomes. TCRdb keeps only in-frame clones here, not all; method: immunoSEQ multiplex PCR. The table has around 510,000 clones, 70% to 80% seen once. The chain uses TRBV27 and TRBJ2-7, with a weak D call TRBD2 (6 bases). The TCR sequence derives from a woman aged 40 to 50 in good health. Some clones in this sample may be carry-over from other donors' samples. Input material: PBMCs. The CDR3 DNA reads TGTGCCAGCAGTTTGGGGGGTCGGGCCTACGAGCAGTACTTC. This codes for CASSLGGRAYEQYF.